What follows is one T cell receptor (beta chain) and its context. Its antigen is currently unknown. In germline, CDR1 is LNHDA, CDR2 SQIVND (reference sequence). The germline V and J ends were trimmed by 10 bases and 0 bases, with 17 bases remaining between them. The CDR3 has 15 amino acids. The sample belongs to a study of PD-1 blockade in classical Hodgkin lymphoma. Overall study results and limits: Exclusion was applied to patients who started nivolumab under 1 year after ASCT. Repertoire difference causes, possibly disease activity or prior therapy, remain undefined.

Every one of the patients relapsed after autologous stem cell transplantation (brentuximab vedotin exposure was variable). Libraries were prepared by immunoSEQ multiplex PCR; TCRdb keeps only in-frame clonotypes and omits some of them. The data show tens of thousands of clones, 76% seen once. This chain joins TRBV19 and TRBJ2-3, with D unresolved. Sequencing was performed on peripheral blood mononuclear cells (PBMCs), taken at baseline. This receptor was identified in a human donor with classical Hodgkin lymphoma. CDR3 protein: CATSDRPSSTDTQYF. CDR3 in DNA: TGTGCCACCTCAGACCGGCCGTCTAGCACAGATACGCAGTATTTT.